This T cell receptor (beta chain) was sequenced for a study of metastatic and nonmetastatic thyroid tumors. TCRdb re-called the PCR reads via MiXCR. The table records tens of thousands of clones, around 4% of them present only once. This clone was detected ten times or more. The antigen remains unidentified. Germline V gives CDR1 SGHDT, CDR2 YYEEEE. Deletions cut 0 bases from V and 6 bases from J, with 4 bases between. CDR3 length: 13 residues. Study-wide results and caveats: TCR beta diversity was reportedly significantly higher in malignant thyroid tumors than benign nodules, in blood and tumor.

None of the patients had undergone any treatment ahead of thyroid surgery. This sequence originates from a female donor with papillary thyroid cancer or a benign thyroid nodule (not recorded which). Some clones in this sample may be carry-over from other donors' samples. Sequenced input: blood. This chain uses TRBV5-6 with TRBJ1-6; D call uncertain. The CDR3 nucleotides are TGTGCCAGCAGCTTGGTCAGTAATTCACCCCTCCACTTT. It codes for CASSLVSNSPLHF.